A single sample gave rise to the 6 T cell receptor beta chains below, sequenced in a study of spatial heterogeneity in lung cancer (dated by TCRdb to about 2019). Library preparation was by 5' RACE. TCRdb shows the sequencer as NextSeq 500. TCRdb reprocessed the public reads (quality trimming at Q25 with fastp, clone calling with MiXCR) and kept in-frame beta chains. Entries are consolidated by CDR3 protein sequence, retaining the most common genes and DNA. A total of 12,000 to 15,000 distinct CDR3 sequences appear in this sample, 7.5% to 8.5% of them only once. The top ten hold about a third of the sample. Explained via the paper, the time point label denotes: sample taken at primary tumor resection. Whole RNA extracted from tumor and nontumor lung tissue, or from cryopreserved PBMC samples, was used for TCR sequencing without cell sorting. This specimen consisted of PBMCs, obtained at surgery. Receptors were obtained from a female donor with early-stage non-small cell lung cancer.

This clonotype came up many times. The chain links TRBV7-9 to TRBJ1-2, with 7 bases identical to TRBD1. This CDR3 is built from 14 residues. The trim removed 2 bases at V and 2 bases at J, leaving 2 bases unmatched. Looked up from germline, CDR1 is SEHNR and CDR2 is FQNEAQ (reference sequence). The CDR3 DNA follows: TGTGCCAGCAGCTTAAAGGGACAGAACTATGGCTACACCTTC. Translating it yields CASSLKGQNYGYTF.

This clonotype was seen ten or more times. The V and J genes are TRBV7-9 and TRBJ2-7; TRBD2 is a possible D gene (7 bases). Per germline, CDR1 SEHNR and CDR2 FQNEAQ (reference sequence). The CDR3 spans 14 residues. The V and J ends lost 0 bases and 5 bases respectively, with 11 bases between them. The CDR3 reads CASSLAGGPHEQYF. CDR3 nucleotides: TGTGCCAGCAGCTTAGCGGGGGGGCCCCACGAGCAGTACTTC.

In its sample, this clonotype was seen many times. The chain uses TRBV12-3 or TRBV12-4 and TRBJ2-2, with D possibly matching TRBD1 (5 bases). The ends were cut back, 6 bases at V and 4 bases at J, with 9 bases in the middle. The CDR3 runs to 13 residues. In nucleotides, the CDR3 is TGTGCCAGCAGGCTGACAGTCACCGGGGAGCTGTTTTTT. As protein: CASRLTVTGELFF.

This clonotype has a count of ten or more. V is TRBV10-3 and J is TRBJ1-1; 7 nucleotides line up with TRBD1. The V gene end was trimmed by 2 bases and the J gene end by 6 bases; junction bases not matched to a gene: 3. The CDR3 loop spans 13 amino acids. Germline V lookup: CDR1 ENHRY, CDR2 SYGVKD. The CDR3 coding sequence is TGTGCCATCAGTGAGCGGCAGGGGGCTGAAGCTTTCTTT. Translation: CAISERQGAEAFF.

This clonotype was detected ten times or more. The chain links TRBV7-9 to TRBJ2-5; 10 nucleotides match TRBD1. CDR1 and CDR2 (germline): SEHNR, FQNEAQ (reference sequence). Germline trimming cut 5 bases from V and 0 bases from J; bases unmatched to any gene: 3. The CDR3 is 15 residues long. CDR3 loop: CASSEDRGYQETQYF. CDR3 nucleotide sequence: TGTGCCAGCAGCGAGGACAGGGGGTACCAAGAGACCCAGTACTTC.

This clonotype was counted many times. This chain uses TRBV20-1 with TRBJ2-3; tentative D call: TRBD2 (5 bases). The V and J ends lost 2 bases and 3 bases respectively, with 27 bases between them. Germline V lookup: CDR1 DFQATT, CDR2 SNEGSKA (reference sequence). The CDR3 has 19 amino acids. The CDR3 DNA sequence: TGCAGTGCTAGAATTTCTTGGACTCTTTCTAGTGGCAAGACAGATACGCAGTATTTT. This translates into CSARISWTLSSGKTDTQYF.